The subject of this entry is one T cell receptor beta chain. Its antigen is not known. The ends were cut back, 4 bases at V and 5 bases at J, with 18 bases in the middle. The germline V gene encodes CDR1 SGHRS and CDR2 YFSETQ. This CDR3 region has 15 residues. These data are taken from a study of radiotherapy plus CTLA-4 blockade in lung cancer. Overall study findings and caveats: With interferon-beta, early dynamics of blood T cell clones were reported to best predict response. Clones derived from tumor TCRs expanded in blood after radiotherapy plus ipilimumab.

Measured with immunoSEQ multiplex PCR; TCRdb has only the in-frame clones, and not every one. The sample contains over 70,000 clones, 70% to 90% of which appear only once. The TCR was taken from a human donor with non-small cell lung cancer who had a partial response to radiotherapy plus ipilimumab. The V call is TRBV5-1, the J call TRBJ1-1; D might be TRBD1 (6 bases). This material consisted of peripheral blood, taken from a patient treated with radiotherapy plus ipilimumab. CDR3 nucleotide sequence: TGCGCCAGCAGCCTAACCGCAGGGGTTGGAACTGAAGCTTTCTTT. This translates into CASSLTAGVGTEAFF.